These 30 T cell receptor beta chains came from one sample sequenced in a study of identical twins. TCRdb passed the 5' RACE reads through MiXCR, listing each CDR3 protein once. Among fewer than 650,000 distinct CDR3 sequences listed, just over 7% were seen once. The same sample was also used in a study of yellow fever vaccine responses in identical twins.

Sequencing was done on a sample of PBMCs. Receptor source: a woman under 30 in good health.

This clonotype was recorded at least ten times. The chain links TRBV12-3 or TRBV12-4 to TRBJ2-5; 10 nucleotides line up with TRBD2. The CDR3 sequence is 14 residues long. Losses at the gene ends were 6 bases for V and 5 bases for J; bases not matched to a gene: 6. The CDR3 DNA is TGTGCCAGCAGGCCTAGCGGGAGCGGGGAGACCCAGTACTTC. It codes for CASRPSGSGETQYF.

This chain connects TRBV10-3 to TRBJ2-2, with a tentative D call TRBD1 (5 bases). V lost 7 bases and J 1 base, leaving 10 bases between the germline ends. Germline V gene sequence: CDR1 ENHRY, CDR2 SYGVKD. CDR3 length: 14 amino acids. CDR3 region: CAIKGRENTGELFF. CDR3 bases: TGTGCCATCAAGGGGCGAGAGAACACCGGGGAGCTGTTTTTT.

In its sample, this clonotype was seen a few times. V is TRBV20-1 and J is TRBJ2-3; 10 bases map to TRBD1. V lost 3 bases to trimming and J lost 4 bases; unmatched junction nucleotides: 13. The CDR3 covers 17 residues. From germline, CDR1 is DFQATT and CDR2 SNEGSKA (reference sequence). CDR3 residues: CSASPRAGTGESDTQYF. In DNA, the CDR3 is TGCAGTGCTAGCCCGAGAGCCGGGACAGGGGAATCAGATACGCAGTATTTT.

This clonotype was counted only a few times. The V and J genes are TRBV20-1 and TRBJ2-3, with TRBD2 matching over 8 bases. The trim removed 4 bases at V and 0 bases at J, leaving 18 bases unmatched. Per the germline V gene, CDR1 is DFQATT and CDR2 is SNEGSKA (reference sequence). The CDR3 consists of 19 residues. The chain's CDR3 is CSATRGFGRLAGSTDTQYF. The CDR3 coding sequence is TGCAGTGCTACTAGGGGCTTTGGGCGGCTAGCGGGTAGCACAGATACGCAGTATTTT.

The V call is TRBV12-3 or TRBV12-4, the J call TRBJ2-7; D is perhaps TRBD1 (6 bases). The CDR3 covers 14 residues. V gave up 5 bases and J gave up 1 base, with 12 bases separating them. The CDR3 region is CASSTNGQSYEQYF. The CDR3, as DNA: TGTGCCAGCAGTACGAACGGACAGTCCTACGAGCAGTACTTC.

The gene calls are TRBV20-1 and TRBJ2-7, with D possibly TRBD2 on 6 matching bases. Per germline, CDR1 DFQATT and CDR2 SNEGSKA (reference sequence). The ends were cut back, 4 bases at V and 2 bases at J, with 15 bases in the middle. The CDR3 has 14 amino acids. The CDR3 region is CSATILARTYEQYF. The CDR3, as DNA: TGCAGTGCTACTATACTAGCTAGAACCTACGAGCAGTACTTC.

Only a few counts were recorded for this clonotype. The chain uses TRBV7-4 and TRBJ1-2; D unresolved. With 10 bases removed from V and 1 base from J, the gap between germline ends came to 13 bases. The CDR3 has 13 amino acids. CDR1 is SGHVT and CDR2 is SQSDAQ in the germline V gene. CDR3 DNA: TGTGCCACCACACCGGGCAGTAACTATGGCTACACCTTC. Its translation: CATTPGSNYGYTF.

This clonotype came up many times. The chain links TRBV12-3 or TRBV12-4 to TRBJ1-2; perhaps TRBD1 as D (6 bases). The germline V and J ends were trimmed by 3 bases and 7 bases, with 15 bases remaining between them. This CDR3 contains 14 residues. The chain's CDR3 is CASSFRGAGPGYTF. CDR3 sequence (DNA): TGTGCCAGCAGTTTTCGGGGGGCAGGCCCTGGCTACACCTTC.

This sequence joins TRBV7-6 and TRBJ2-7, with D tentatively TRBD1 (5 bases). Trimming cost V 5 bases and J 4 bases, with 15 bases left between them. This CDR3 has 14 amino acids. Germline V gene data show CDR1 as SGHVS and CDR2 as FNYEAQ. The CDR3 spells CASSPTRVKYEQYF. DNA for the CDR3: TGTGCCAGCAGCCCGACCAGGGTTAAGTACGAGCAGTACTTC. Looking up the rest from reference TRBV7-6 and TRBJ2-7 gives the full variable domain: GAGVSQSPRYKVTKRGQDVALRCDPISGHVSLYWYRQALGQGPEFLTYFNYEAQQDKSGLPNDRFSAERPEGSISTLTIQRTEQRDSAMYRCASSPTRVKYEQYFGPGTRLTVT.

The sample holds a few counts of this clonotype. The chain employs TRBV7-8 and TRBJ2-1; no clear D gene. The V and J ends lost 4 bases and 0 bases respectively, with 13 bases between them. The CDR3 sequence is 16 residues long. Germline V gene data show CDR1 as SGHVS and CDR2 as FQNEAQ. CDR3 nucleotides: TGTGCCAGCAGCTCGGACCGCTGGAGCTCCTACAATGAGCAGTTCTTC. As protein: CASSSDRWSSYNEQFF.

This clonotype occurred many times. The chain couples TRBV28 to TRBJ2-7, with a weak D call TRBD2 (6 bases). The germline V and J ends were trimmed by 5 bases and 4 bases, with 15 bases remaining between them. Germline lookup yields CDR1 MDHEN and CDR2 SYDVKM. This CDR3 has 14 amino acids. CDR3 sequence: CASSPREDGYEQYF. CDR3 DNA sequence: TGTGCCAGCAGTCCCAGGGAGGATGGTTACGAGCAGTACTTC.

CDR3 in amino acids: CASSLAWAAYNEQFF. For the CDR3, the DNA is TGTGCCAGCAGCTTAGCGTGGGCCGCATACAATGAGCAGTTCTTC. This rearrangement joins TRBV7-2 to TRBJ2-1, with D unclear. CDR1 is SGHTA and CDR2 is FQGNSA in the germline V gene. The CDR3 runs 15 residues. Trimming stripped 0 bases from V and 4 bases from J, with 10 bases between.

This chain joins TRBV2 and TRBJ2-4; 12 bases are shared with TRBD2. Germline V gives CDR1 SNHLY, CDR2 FYNNEI. J was trimmed by 0 bases and V by 5 bases; bases with no gene match: 5. The CDR3 extends over 17 amino acids. In DNA form, the CDR3 reads TGTGCCAGCAGTCCGGGACTAGCGGGCGTAGCCAAAAACATTCAGTACTTC. It translates to CASSPGLAGVAKNIQYF. The variable domain in full, completed from reference TRBV2 and TRBJ2-4, reads EPEVTQTPSHQVTQMGQEVILRCVPISNHLYFYWYRQILGQKVEFLVSFYNNEISEKSEIFDDQFSVERPDGSNFTLKIRSTKLEDSAMYFCASSPGLAGVAKNIQYFGAGTRLSVL.

This clonotype was detected many times. This chain connects TRBV12-3 or TRBV12-4 to TRBJ1-5; possible D gene TRBD1, 5 bases. Trimming stripped 3 bases from V and 3 bases from J, with 12 bases between. The CDR3 length is 15 residues. The CDR3: CASSFGAAHNQPQHF. The CDR3 DNA reads as TGTGCCAGCAGTTTTGGGGCAGCTCACAATCAGCCCCAGCATTTT.

This clonotype was observed many times. This sequence joins TRBV29-1 and TRBJ2-1; tentatively, D is TRBD1 (5 bases). The V end lost 5 bases, the J end lost 2 bases, and 10 bases lay between the germline ends. The germline CDR1 and CDR2 sequences are SQVTM and ANQGSEA. The CDR3 totals 13 residues. CDR3 sequence: CSVPGQPYNEQFF. DNA of the CDR3: TGCAGCGTTCCTGGACAACCCTACAATGAGCAGTTCTTC.

The chain combines TRBV20-1 with TRBJ2-3; TRBD2 matches 8 bases. The CDR3 extends over 13 amino acids. J gave up 6 bases and V 2 bases, and 4 bases lay outside the gene matches. Germline assignment: CDR1 DFQATT and CDR2 SNEGSKA (reference sequence). The CDR3 region has the DNA TGCAGTGCTAGACGGGGGGGGCCGGATACGCAGTATTTT. It yields the protein CSARRGGPDTQYF.

This clonotype occurred a few times. The chain has TRBV7-2 and TRBJ1-2; no reliable D call. This CDR3 contains 15 residues. Trimming removed 5 bases at V and 2 bases at J, with 15 bases between. CDR1 and CDR2 from the germline V gene are SGHTA and FQGNSA. Here the CDR3 reads CASSPGGRPNYGYTF. The CDR3 DNA follows: TGTGCCAGCAGCCCGGGTGGGAGACCGAACTATGGCTACACCTTC.

The chain has TRBV5-1 and TRBJ2-1; D is unresolved. V was trimmed by 0 bases and J by 10 bases, leaving 17 bases between them. Per germline, CDR1 SGHRS and CDR2 YFSETQ. This CDR3 is built from 15 residues. The CDR3 nucleotides are TGCGCCAGCAGCTTGGAGGGCGTGCCAGACCCCGAGCAGTTCTTC. Encoded protein: CASSLEGVPDPEQFF.

This clonotype was detected many times. The J gene is TRBJ2-1, the V gene TRBV5-1, with D perhaps matching TRBD1 (6 bases). This CDR3 has 16 residues. Trimming left V 4 bases short and J 2 bases short, with 16 bases between. Germline V gene data show CDR1 as SGHRS and CDR2 as YFSETQ. For the CDR3, the DNA is TGCGCCAGCAGCCCCTCCGGACAGACCCCCTACAATGAGCAGTTCTTC. It specifies CASSPSGQTPYNEQFF.

V and J are TRBV20-1 and TRBJ1-5; TRBD1 agrees at 7 bases. CDR3 size: 12 residues. From germline, CDR1 is DFQATT and CDR2 SNEGSKA (reference sequence). Unmatched junction bases numbered 2, after V lost 4 bases and J lost 5 bases. The CDR3 coding sequence is TGCAGTGCTATTGACAGGGATCAGCCCCAGCATTTT. Translation gives CSAIDRDQPQHF.

This chain uses TRBV5-1 with TRBJ1-1; no reliable D call. Trimming shortened V by 4 bases and J by 4 bases, and 20 bases separated the two germline ends. The germline V gene has CDR1 SGHRS and CDR2 YFSETQ. The CDR3 covers 16 residues. Written as DNA, the CDR3 is TGCGCCAGCAGCCTTCTGAGTGGGGTGGGGAGCACTGAAGCTTTCTTT. This codes for CASSLLSGVGSTEAFF.

This clonotype was observed at least ten times. The rearrangement uses TRBV6-1 and TRBJ1-2; D is undetermined. V was clipped by 7 bases and J by 1 base, with 16 bases between them. Per germline, CDR1 MNHNS and CDR2 SASEGT. This CDR3 contains 15 residues. The CDR3 is CASNPGPTFNYGYTF. CDR3 in DNA: TGTGCCAGCAACCCGGGTCCTACCTTTAACTATGGCTACACCTTC.

Many counts were recorded for this clonotype. V and J are TRBV12-3 or TRBV12-4 and TRBJ2-7, with TRBD2 matching over 7 bases. V dropped 6 bases and J dropped 2; count of bases not matched to a gene: 7. The CDR3 sequence is 14 residues long. CDR3 amino acids: CASRQGRGAYEQYF. CDR3 sequence (DNA): TGTGCCAGCAGACAAGGACGGGGGGCCTACGAGCAGTACTTC.

This clonotype was counted between two and nine times. The J gene is TRBJ1-4, the V gene TRBV4-1; the match to TRBD1 covers 7 bases. The CDR3 is made up of 16 amino acids. In germline, CDR1 is MGHRA, CDR2 YSYEKL. V lost 4 bases, J lost 3 bases, and 8 bases stayed unmatched. For the CDR3, the DNA is TGCGCCAGCAGCCGCAATACAGGGGTGGCTAATGAAAAACTGTTTTTT. It is translated as CASSRNTGVANEKLFF.

A word on this clonotype: An end of the junction differs from the germline gene, which may be a read error. This rearrangement joins TRBV4-1 to TRBJ2-7, with D unresolved. The CDR3 runs to 13 residues. Germline CDR1 and CDR2: MGHRA and YSYEKL. CDR3 nucleotides: TGCGCCAGCAGCCCCCTCCCTGACGAGAACCTACACTTC. Amino acids: CASSPLPDENLHF.

With respect to this clonotype: A read error may account for a junction end that differs from germline. The rearrangement joins TRBV12-3 or TRBV12-4 to TRBJ2-1, with a possible D match to TRBD1 (6 bases). This CDR3 spans 15 amino acids. The CDR3 spells CSSSFGQGSYNEQFF. The CDR3 bases are TGTTCCAGCAGTTTTGGGCAGGGGTCCTACAATGAGCAGTTCTTC.

This chain uses TRBV3-1 with TRBJ1-1; a weak D match, TRBD1 (5 bases). Germline V gene lookup returns CDR1 LGHDT and CDR2 YNNKEL (reference sequence). V was trimmed by 11 bases and J by 0 bases, leaving 19 bases between them. The CDR3 loop spans 15 amino acids. This CDR3 reads CASSKKTALNTEAFF. Here the CDR3 DNA reads TGTGCCTCCTCCAAGAAGACAGCTTTGAACACTGAAGCTTTCTTT.

The V and J genes are TRBV11-2 and TRBJ1-5; D is undetermined. Germline V gene data show CDR1 as SGHAT and CDR2 as FQNNGV. The CDR3 sequence is 14 residues long. V lost 1 base, J lost 9 bases, and 13 bases lay in between. This chain's CDR3 is CASSLGQPAGPQHF. The CDR3 region has the DNA TGTGCCAGCAGCTTAGGGCAGCCCGCAGGGCCCCAGCATTTT.

The V and J genes are TRBV3-1 and TRBJ1-3; D might be TRBD1 (6 bases). Per germline, CDR1 LGHDT and CDR2 YNNKEL (reference sequence). The ends were cut back, 0 bases at V and 2 bases at J, with 17 bases in the middle. The CDR3 sequence is 18 residues long. The CDR3 region is CASSQEPTLAGAGNTIYF. CDR3 in DNA: TGTGCCAGCAGCCAAGAGCCCACCCTGGCAGGGGCTGGAAACACCATATATTTT. The full variable domain, in which reference TRBV3-1 and TRBJ1-3 provide the parts outside the CDR3, is DTAVSQTPKYLVTQMGNDKSIKCEQNLGHDTMYWYKQDSKKFLKIMFSYNNKELIINETVPNRFSPKSPDKAHLNLHINSLELGDSAVYFCASSQEPTLAGAGNTIYFGEGSWLTVV.

The chain employs TRBV6-5 and TRBJ2-3, with no clear D. Between the trimmed V and J ends, which lost 3 bases and 4 bases, there was a span of 11 bases. Germline lookup yields CDR1 MNHEY and CDR2 SVGAGI. The CDR3 contains 14 residues. The CDR3 nucleotides read TGTGCCAGCAGTTATCCCATGGATTCAGATACGCAGTATTTT. Its translation: CASSYPMDSDTQYF.